The clone carrying this TCR beta chain was observed a handful of times. The target antigen is unknown. Losses at the gene ends were 5 bases for V and 7 bases for J; bases not matched to a gene: 6. This CDR3 spans 15 amino acids. The data belong to a study of response to subunit inactivated influenza vaccine. Study results and caveats: Authors suggested few new T cells are recruited by each seasonal influenza vaccination.

MiXCR, run by TCRdb on the RT-PCR reads, gives a single entry per CDR3 protein. The sample holds more than 600,000 distinct CDR3 sequences; roughly 20% are singletons and the top ten take roughly 10%. This material consisted of PBMCs from blood, taken 4 to 6 days after vaccination. The sequence was obtained from a man aged 45-65 years who received an inactivated influenza vaccine. This rearrangement joins TRBV12-3 or TRBV12-4 to TRBJ1-6, with 9 bases aligning to TRBD1. In DNA form, the CDR3 reads TGTGCCAGCAGTGAATACAGGGGGCGGAATTCACCCCTCCACTTT. It translates to CASSEYRGRNSPLHF.